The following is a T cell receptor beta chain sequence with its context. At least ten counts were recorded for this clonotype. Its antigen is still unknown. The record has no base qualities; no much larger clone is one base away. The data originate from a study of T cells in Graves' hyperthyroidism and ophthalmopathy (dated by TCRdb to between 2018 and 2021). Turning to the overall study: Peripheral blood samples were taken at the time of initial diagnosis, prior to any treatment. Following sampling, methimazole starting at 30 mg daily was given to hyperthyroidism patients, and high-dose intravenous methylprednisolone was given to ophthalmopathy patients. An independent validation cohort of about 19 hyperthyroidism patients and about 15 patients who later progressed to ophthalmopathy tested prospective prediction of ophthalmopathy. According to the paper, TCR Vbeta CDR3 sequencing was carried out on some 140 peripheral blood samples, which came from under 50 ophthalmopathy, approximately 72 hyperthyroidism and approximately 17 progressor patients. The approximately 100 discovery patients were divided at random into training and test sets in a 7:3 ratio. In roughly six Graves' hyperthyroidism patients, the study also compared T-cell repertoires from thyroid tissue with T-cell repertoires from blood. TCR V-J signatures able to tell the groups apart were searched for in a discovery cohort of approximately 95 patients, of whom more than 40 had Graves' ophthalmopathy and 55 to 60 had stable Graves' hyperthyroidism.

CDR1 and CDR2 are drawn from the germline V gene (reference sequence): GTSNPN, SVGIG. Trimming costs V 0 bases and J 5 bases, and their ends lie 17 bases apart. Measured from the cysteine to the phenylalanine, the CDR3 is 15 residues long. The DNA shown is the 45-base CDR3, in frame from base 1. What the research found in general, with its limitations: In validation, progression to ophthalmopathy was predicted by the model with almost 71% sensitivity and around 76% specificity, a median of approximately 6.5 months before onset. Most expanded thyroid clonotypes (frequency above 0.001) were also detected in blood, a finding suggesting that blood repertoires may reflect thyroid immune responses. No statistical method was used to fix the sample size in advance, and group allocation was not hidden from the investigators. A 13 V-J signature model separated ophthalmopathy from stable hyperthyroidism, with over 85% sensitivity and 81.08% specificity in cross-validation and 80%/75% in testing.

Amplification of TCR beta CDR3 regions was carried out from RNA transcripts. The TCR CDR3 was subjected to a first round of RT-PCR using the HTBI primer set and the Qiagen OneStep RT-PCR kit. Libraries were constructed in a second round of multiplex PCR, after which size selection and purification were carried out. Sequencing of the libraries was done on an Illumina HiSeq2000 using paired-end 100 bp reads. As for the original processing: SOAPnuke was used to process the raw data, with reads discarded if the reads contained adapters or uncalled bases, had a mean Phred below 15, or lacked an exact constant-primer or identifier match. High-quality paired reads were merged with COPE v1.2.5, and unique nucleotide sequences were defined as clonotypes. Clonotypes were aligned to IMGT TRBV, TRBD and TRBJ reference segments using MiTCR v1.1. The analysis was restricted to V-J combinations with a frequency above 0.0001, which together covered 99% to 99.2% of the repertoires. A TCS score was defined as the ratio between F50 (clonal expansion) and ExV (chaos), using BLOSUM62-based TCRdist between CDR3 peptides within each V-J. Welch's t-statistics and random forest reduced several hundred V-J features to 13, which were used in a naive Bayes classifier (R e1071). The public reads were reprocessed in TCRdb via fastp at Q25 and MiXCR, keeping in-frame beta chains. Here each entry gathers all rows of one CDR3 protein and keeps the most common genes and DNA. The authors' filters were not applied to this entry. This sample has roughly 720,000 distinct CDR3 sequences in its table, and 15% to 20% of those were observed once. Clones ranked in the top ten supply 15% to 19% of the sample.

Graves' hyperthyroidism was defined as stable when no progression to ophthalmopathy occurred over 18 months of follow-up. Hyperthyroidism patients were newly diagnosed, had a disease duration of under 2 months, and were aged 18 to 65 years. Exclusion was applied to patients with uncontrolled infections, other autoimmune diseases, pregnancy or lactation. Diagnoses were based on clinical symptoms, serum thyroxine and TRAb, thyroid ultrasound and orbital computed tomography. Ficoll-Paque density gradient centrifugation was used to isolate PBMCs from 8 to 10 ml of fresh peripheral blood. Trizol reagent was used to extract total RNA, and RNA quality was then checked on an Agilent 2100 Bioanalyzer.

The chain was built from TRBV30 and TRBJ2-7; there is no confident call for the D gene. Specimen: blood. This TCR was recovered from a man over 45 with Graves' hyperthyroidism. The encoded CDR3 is CAWSVYDLGPHEQYF. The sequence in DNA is TGTGCCTGGAGTGTATACGATCTAGGCCCCCACGAGCAGTACTTC.